The entry below describes one TCR beta chain. No antigen is known for it. The junction had 5 bases not matched to a gene; V was cut back by 4 bases and J by 4 bases. Per germline, CDR1 SGHTA and CDR2 FQGNSA. The CDR3 loop spans 14 amino acids. This record comes from a study of glioma-infiltrating T cells. Study observations and caveats: Above-expected tissue-blood divergence occurred in all gliomas, most in low-grade ones.

The iRepertoire nested amplicon-rescue multiplex PCR amplified TCR alpha and beta CDR3s from RNA. In TCRdb, the multiplex PCR reads were re-called with MiXCR into one record per CDR3 protein. The sample has over 130,000 distinct CDR3 sequences, about 39% seen once; the top ten hold over 15%. The receptor was isolated from a human donor with low-grade glioma or glioblastoma, undergoing nonglioma brain surgery, or in good health (not recorded which). Input material: glioma tissue, nonneoplastic brain tissue, or PBMCs (not recorded which). This chain connects TRBV7-2 to TRBJ1-1; TRBD1 agrees at 8 bases. The CDR3 coding sequence is TGTGCCAGCAGCTACCGACAGGGGCCCACTGAAGCTTTCTTT. Translation gives CASSYRQGPTEAFF.